Below are 19 T cell receptor beta chains sequenced from a single sample in a study of T-cell reconstitution after alpha-beta-depleted transplantation in children. During its preparation, the TCRbeta library received unique molecular identifiers. TCRdb reprocessed the PCR reads via MiXCR and lists one record per CDR3 protein. The sample includes about 540,000 distinct CDR3 sequences, roughly 27% of them seen just once. Material: PBMCs, obtained before TCRalphabeta/CD19-depleted stem cell transplant. These TCRs come from a boy in the first two years of life with Wiskott-Aldrich syndrome, due to receive a stem cell transplant.

This clonotype was detected only a few times. V and J are TRBV4-2 and TRBJ1-6; 9 bases line up with TRBD1. The CDR3 runs 19 residues. V lost 3 bases and J lost 12; bases outside the gene matches: 21. The germline V gene encodes CDR1 LGHNA and CDR2 YNFKEQ. For the CDR3, the DNA is TGTGCCAGCAGCCACACCTCGTTATCACAGAGTACAGGGGGCCGACCCCTCCACTTT. It yields the protein CASSHTSLSQSTGGRPLHF.

The chain joins TRBV27 to TRBJ2-7; D possibly corresponds to TRBD2 (6 bases). The CDR3 length is 15 residues. V lost 4 bases and J 4 bases, leaving 17 bases between the germline ends. CDR1 is MNHEY, CDR2 SMNVEV, per germline (reference sequence). DNA of the CDR3: TGTGCCAGCAGTTGGGCGGGGACTGAAATGTACGAGCAGTACTTC. Its protein product is CASSWAGTEMYEQYF.

The chain carries TRBV5-1 and TRBJ1-2, with 9 bases aligning to TRBD1. The CDR3 length is 15 residues. CDR1 and CDR2 (germline): SGHRS, YFSETQ. V dropped 4 bases and J dropped 4; count of bases not matched to a gene: 8. The CDR3 loop is CASSIGTGRIYGYTF. The CDR3 DNA is TGCGCCAGCAGCATAGGGACAGGGAGAATCTATGGCTACACCTTC.

This clonotype was detected a few times. The rearrangement joins TRBV7-9 to TRBJ2-2, with 10 bases fitting TRBD2. The germline V gene encodes CDR1 SEHNR and CDR2 FQNEAQ (reference sequence). V trimming: 4 bases; J trimming: 4 bases; junction bases outside the gene matches: 3. The CDR3 contains 15 residues. The CDR3: CASSSKREGTGELFF. The DNA of the CDR3 is TGTGCCAGCAGCTCCAAGCGGGAGGGCACCGGGGAGCTGTTTTTT.

The chain joins TRBV12-3 or TRBV12-4 to TRBJ1-5; tentative D call: TRBD1 (5 bases). V lost 2 bases and J lost 3, with 14 bases in between. The CDR3 has 16 amino acids. CDR3 region: CASSLRGQSPNQPQHF. Written as DNA, the CDR3 is TGTGCCAGCAGTTTAAGGGGCCAGAGCCCCAATCAGCCCCAGCATTTT.

This sequence joins TRBV29-1 and TRBJ2-1, with 14 bases lining up with TRBD2. With 7 bases clipped from V and 12 bases from J, the junction kept 17 bases outside the gene matches. Germline V gives CDR1 SQVTM, CDR2 ANQGSEA. This CDR3 is 16 amino acids long. The CDR3 is CSAPRAGTSGSSGQFF. Written as DNA, the CDR3 is TGCAGCGCCCCTAGGGCCGGGACTAGCGGGAGCAGTGGGCAGTTCTTC.

This clonotype was recorded a few times. The chain is built from TRBV20-1 and TRBJ2-1; D may match TRBD1 or TRBD2 (5 bases each). The CDR3 loop spans 16 amino acids. Germline-derived CDR1 and CDR2 are DFQATT and SNEGSKA (reference sequence). Trimming cost V 5 bases and J 0 bases, with 17 bases left between them. The DNA of the CDR3 is TGCAGTGCTGAATCCAGGGACCATAACTCCTACAATGAGCAGTTCTTC. This codes for CSAESRDHNSYNEQFF.

This clonotype appeared a few times. The chain links TRBV10-1 to TRBJ2-1; no definite D call. The V and J ends lost 4 bases and 4 bases respectively, with 8 bases between them. The CDR3 contains 13 residues. Germline V lookup: CDR1 WNHNN, CDR2 SYGVQD (reference sequence). CDR3 DNA sequence: TGCGCCAGCAGTGGTGTCAAGTACAATGAGCAGTTCTTC. This sequence encodes CASSGVKYNEQFF.

V is TRBV5-5 and J is TRBJ2-2; D unclear. Trimming cost V 4 bases and J 7 bases, with 17 bases left between them. The CDR3 totals 15 residues. Germline CDR1 and CDR2: SGHKS and YYEKEE (reference sequence). The CDR3 region has the DNA TGTGCCAGCAGCCTGACTGGGGAACGTGGCGGGGAGCTGTTTTTT. Amino acids: CASSLTGERGGELFF.

This clonotype has just a few counts. This CDR3 reads CASGRTHTGELFF. The CDR3, as DNA: TGTGCTAGTGGTCGCACACACACCGGGGAGCTGTTTTTT. The chain employs TRBV12-5 and TRBJ2-2; no clear D. V was shortened by 5 bases and J by 3 bases, with 7 bases between the two germline ends. CDR3 length: 13 amino acids. Germline V lookup: CDR1 LGHNT, CDR2 FRNRAP. The whole variable domain, filled in from reference TRBV12-5 and TRBJ2-2, reads DARVTQTPRHKVTEMGQEVTMRCQPILGHNTVFWYRQTMMQGLELLAYFRNRAPLDDSGMPKDRFSAEMPDATLATLKIQPSEPRDSAVYFCASGRTHTGELFFGEGSRLTVL.

This clonotype appeared a few times. This chain uses TRBV6-1 with TRBJ2-1; D remains unclear. Deletions cut 3 bases from V and 7 bases from J, with 10 bases between. Looked up from germline, CDR1 is MNHNS and CDR2 is SASEGT. The CDR3 is 13 residues long. This CDR3 reads CASSDPGRNEQFF. CDR3 coding DNA: TGTGCCAGCAGTGACCCCGGTCGTAATGAGCAGTTCTTC.

In this sample, this clonotype turned up a few times. V usage is TRBV6-2 or TRBV6-3 and J usage is TRBJ2-1; TRBD2 matches at 7 bases. The CDR3 is made up of 20 amino acids. V was pared by 2 bases and J by 2 bases, with 18 bases of the junction left unmatched. Germline CDR1 is MNHEY and CDR2 is SVGEGT. In nucleotides, the CDR3 is TGTGCCAGCAGTTACCCACTCGGTGGGTCCGCGGGAGAGGCCTACAATGAGCAGTTCTTC. Translating it yields CASSYPLGGSAGEAYNEQFF.

The chain joins TRBV6-5 to TRBJ2-1; 9 nucleotides line up with TRBD2. V gave up 4 bases and J gave up 5 bases; unmatched junction bases: 6. Per the germline V gene, CDR1 is MNHEY and CDR2 is SVGAGI. The CDR3 runs 15 residues. The DNA of the CDR3 is TGTGCCAGCAGTTTTAGCGGGAGAGGTAACAATGAGCAGTTCTTC. Translated, it gives CASSFSGRGNNEQFF.

The rearrangement links TRBV5-1 to TRBJ1-4; a weak D match, TRBD1 (5 bases). CDR3 length: 13 amino acids. Deletions cut 3 bases from V and 8 bases from J, with 11 bases between. From germline, CDR1 is SGHRS and CDR2 YFSETQ. The CDR3 region has the DNA TGCGCCAGCAGCTCCAGGACACGCGAAAAACTGTTTTTT. Encoded protein: CASSSRTREKLFF. Full variable domain (remainder filled in from reference TRBV5-1 and TRBJ1-4): KAGVTQTPRYLIKTRGQQVTLSCSPISGHRSVSWYQQTPGQGLQFLFEYFSETQRNKGNFPGRFSGRQFSNSRSEMNVSTLELGDSALYLCASSSRTREKLFFGSGTQLSVL.

The genes are TRBV5-6 and TRBJ2-7; D unclear. CDR3 length: 14 amino acids. Germline loops: CDR1 SGHDT, CDR2 YYEEEE. Trimming cost V 4 bases and J 7 bases, with 18 bases left between them. The CDR3 sequence: CASSVYRVPTEQYF. For the CDR3, the DNA is TGTGCCAGCAGCGTCTATAGGGTTCCTACGGAGCAGTACTTC.

This clonotype was recorded a few times. The chain uses TRBV29-1 and TRBJ2-5, with D perhaps TRBD1 (5 bases). V was clipped by 6 bases and J by 5 bases, with 13 bases between them. Germline CDR1 reads SQVTM; CDR2 reads ANQGSEA. CDR3 length equals 12 residues. The CDR3 DNA sequence: TGCAGCGTGTCCACAGGTGGGGAGACCCAGTACTTC. This encodes CSVSTGGETQYF.

Only a few counts were recorded for this clonotype. The genes are TRBV29-1 and TRBJ2-1, with D possibly matching TRBD2 (5 bases). The ends were cut back, 5 bases at V and 3 bases at J, with 20 bases in the middle. Germline CDR1 reads SQVTM; CDR2 reads ANQGSEA. This CDR3 is built from 16 residues. CDR3 sequence reads: CSVYRYEGLLYNEQFF. CDR3 DNA: TGCAGCGTTTATCGTTATGAGGGCTTACTCTACAATGAGCAGTTCTTC.

The V and J genes are TRBV12-3 or TRBV12-4 and TRBJ2-5; the D is unclear. V lost 2 bases and J lost 2, with 6 bases in between. The CDR3 runs to 13 residues. The CDR3 nucleotides are TGTGCCAGCAGTTTATGGCCACAAGAGACCCAGTACTTC. Its translation is CASSLWPQETQYF.

The chain uses TRBV20-1 and TRBJ1-2, with D tentatively TRBD1 (5 bases). Germline values: CDR1 DFQATT, CDR2 SNEGSKA (reference sequence). This CDR3 has 14 amino acids. V shed 4 bases and J shed 2 bases, with 14 bases lying between them. Here the CDR3 DNA reads TGCAGTGCTATCGGGACTCCTAGGAACTATGGCTACACCTTC. Protein sequence: CSAIGTPRNYGYTF.